Described below is a single TCR beta chain sequence and its context. Its matching antigen is unknown. The CDR3 extends over 13 amino acids. The germline V and J ends were trimmed by 7 bases and 5 bases, with 15 bases remaining between them. Germline V gene lookup returns CDR1 MNHNY and CDR2 SVGAGI (reference sequence). This sample is part of a study of T cell repertoires in cytomegalovirus infection. Study overall: CMV infection plus the matching HLA type was flagged by public TCR beta signatures.

In TCRdb, the reads were re-called with MiXCR into one record per CDR3 protein. The sample lists around 340,000 distinct CDR3 sequences; roughly 29% were seen once. Notes on the study in general: It was HLA-C-restricted CMV-specific TCR beta clonotypes that dominated the response ex vivo.

The TCR comes from a human donor in good health (CMV status not recorded). Some clones in this sample may be carry-over from other donors' samples. The input for sequencing was cultured PBMCs, taken from culture after CMV antigen stimulation. The rearrangement uses TRBV6-6 and TRBJ2-7, with D hard to call. The CDR3 sequence is CASTSPRDHEQYF. CDR3 bases: TGTGCCAGCACATCTCCCAGAGACCACGAGCAGTACTTC.